This T cell receptor beta chain was sequenced during a study of post-analysis software for immune sequencing data. Study findings and constraints: Strong co-clustering by F measure was evident for samples that had been prepared in the same batch. Comparison with controls showed significantly lower normalized Chao1 diversity in multiple sclerosis patients. With TRBV5-6, TRBV5-1 and TRBV20-1 included, several TRBV segments were more frequent in patients than in controls.

The library was made from cDNA and included unique molecular identifiers. TCRdb reprocessed the PCR reads via MiXCR and lists one record per CDR3 protein. This sample yields fewer than 850,000 distinct CDR3 sequences, of which around 42% are seen a single time; roughly 4.9% belongs to the top ten. Germline V CDR1 and CDR2: SQVTM, ANQGSEA. V shed 5 bases and J shed 8 bases, with 16 bases lying between them. The CDR3 runs 13 residues. This clonotype has a handful of counts. Its antigen is unidentified. This TCR came from a girl between 5 and 17 years old with multiple sclerosis. This chain connects TRBV29-1 to TRBJ2-1; TRBD1 is a possible D gene (5 bases). The material sequenced was blood. The CDR3 loop is CSVWQGDTDEQFF. CDR3 coding DNA: TGCAGCGTTTGGCAGGGTGATACGGATGAGCAGTTCTTC.